The entry below gives a single TCR beta chain sequence along with its context. Its antigen remains unidentified. This entry is derived from a study of blood T cells in healthy people across ages. CDR1 is KGHSH, CDR2 LQKENI, per germline. The length of the CDR3 is 15 residues. After removal of 0 bases from V and 6 bases from J, the junction contained 8 bases not matched to a gene. A J-beta primer mix and a sample-barcoded 5' primer were used in a second PCR of about 7 to 12 cycles. A minimum of 3 million CDR3-containing paired-end reads was obtained for each sample. TCRdb analysed the 5' RACE reads with MiXCR anew, one entry per CDR3 protein. The sample has about 540,000 distinct CDR3 sequences, less than 25% seen once. Study-wide results and caveats: Diversity was higher, and naive CD4+ cells more numerous, in long-lived donors than in aged donors. Unknown donor CMV status possibly confounded expanded clonotype changes.

The sample also formed part of further work on T cells of mothers and their children. That report notes: When mothers and children were related, their normalized repertoire overlap, which was always slightly higher, did not differ significantly from that of unrelated pairs.

The chain links TRBV18 to TRBJ2-7, with TRBD2 matching 7 bases. This clonotype originated in a boy under 18 in good health. The specimen sequenced was blood. Written as DNA, the CDR3 is TGTGCCAGCTCACCACCAAGCGGGGCACTCACCGAGCAGTACTTC. This codes for CASSPPSGALTEQYF.